The next 26 T cell receptor beta chains were all read from a single sample in a study of blood T cell repertoires in COVID-19. This table comes from immunoSEQ multiplex PCR, and its TCRdb copy is limited to in-frame clones, with some not included. The repertoire has 60,000 or so clones, approximately 78% of them found once; the top ten carry roughly an eighth. The sequenced sample consisted of peripheral blood. The receptors were gathered from a human donor in a cohort sampled during active COVID-19.

This clone was seen a handful of times. This chain connects TRBV7-8 to TRBJ2-7; D remains ambiguous. Germline V CDR1 and CDR2: SGHVS, FQNEAQ. Trimming removed 0 bases from V and 3 bases from J, with 12 bases in between. The CDR3 is 15 amino acids. The chain's CDR3 is CASSLASLPYYEQYV. The CDR3 DNA reads TGTGCCAGCAGCTTAGCCTCCCTTCCCTACTACGAGCAGTACGTC.

V is TRBV27 and J is TRBJ2-5; TRBD2 agrees at 8 bases. From germline, CDR1 is MNHEY and CDR2 SMNVEV (reference sequence). V was clipped by 0 bases and J by 5 bases; unmatched bases: 8. CDR3 size: 16 residues. The CDR3 sequence is CASSLSPGGAFETQYF. CDR3 nucleotides: TGTGCCAGCAGTTTATCTCCCGGGGGGGCTTTCGAGACCCAGTACTTC.

This clone has only one observation. V is TRBV11-2 and J is TRBJ2-2; 9 bases agree with TRBD2. V was clipped by 4 bases and J by 6 bases; unmatched bases: 9. Germline CDR1 is SGHAT and CDR2 is FQNNGV. This CDR3 spans 16 amino acids. The CDR3 DNA is TGTGCCAGCAGCTCCCTCAGCGGGGGGTACGCCGGGGAGCTGTTTTTT. Translated, it gives CASSSLSGGYAGELFF. The full variable domain, with the rest looked up from reference TRBV11-2 and TRBJ2-2, is EAGVAQSPRYKIIEKRQSVAFWCNPISGHATLYWYQQILGQGPKLLIQFQNNGVVDDSQLPKDRFSAERLKGVDSTLKIQPAKLEDSAVYLCASSSLSGGYAGELFFGEGSRLTVL.

The chain couples TRBV2 to TRBJ2-3; 13 bases match TRBD2. V lost 8 bases, J lost 5 bases, and 7 bases stayed unmatched. In germline, CDR1 is SNHLY, CDR2 FYNNEI. The CDR3 runs to 15 residues. CDR3 in DNA: TGTGCCAGCCAGCAGAGACTAGCGGGGGGAGATACGCAGTATTTT. Translated, it gives CASQQRLAGGDTQYF.

The table lists this clone with a count of one. The V call is TRBV27, the J call TRBJ2-3, with TRBD2 matching 7 bases. Germline assignment: CDR1 MNHEY and CDR2 SMNVEV (reference sequence). The CDR3 has 14 amino acids. V lost 7 bases, J lost 3 bases, and 7 bases stayed unmatched. DNA of the CDR3: TGTGCCAGCAAGGGGCCGGGGGGTACAGATACGCAGTATTTT. It translates to CASKGPGGTDTQYF.

This chain uses TRBV4-1 with TRBJ1-4, with D maybe TRBD1 (5 bases). The V gene lost 6 bases and the J gene lost 8 bases, with 13 bases spanning the gap. Germline V gene data show CDR1 as MGHRA and CDR2 as YSYEKL. CDR3 length: 13 amino acids. CDR3 protein: CASRFRVEEKLFF. In nucleotides, the CDR3 is TGCGCCAGCAGATTCAGGGTGGAGGAAAAACTGTTTTTT.

This chain uses TRBV30 with TRBJ2-3; 10 bases are shared with TRBD2. Germline V gene data show CDR1 as GTSNPN and CDR2 as SVGIG (reference sequence). This CDR3 has 15 amino acids. J was trimmed by 3 bases and V by 4 bases; bases with no gene match: 7. DNA for the CDR3: TGTGCCTGGAAAGACGGGACTAGCGATACAGATACGCAGTATTTT. This translates into CAWKDGTSDTDTQYF.

V is TRBV28 and J is TRBJ1-2; the match to TRBD1 covers 7 bases. The CDR3 covers 13 residues. V trimming: 6 bases; J trimming: 4 bases; junction bases outside the gene matches: 5. The germline CDR1 and CDR2 sequences are MDHEN and SYDVKM. The CDR3 protein is CASSHRGVYGYTF. The CDR3 region has the DNA TGTGCCAGCAGCCACAGGGGAGTCTATGGCTACACCTTC.

This chain links TRBV6-2 or TRBV6-3 with TRBJ2-1; TRBD2 agrees at 15 bases. Germline V gives CDR1 MNHEY, CDR2 SVGEGT. V was clipped by 5 bases and J by 13 bases; unmatched bases: 9. This CDR3 has 15 residues. The CDR3 DNA is TGTGCCAGCAGTGCAGGGACTAGCGGGGGGCAACCTCAGTTCTTC. It yields the protein CASSAGTSGGQPQFF.

V gene TRBV18 combines with J gene TRBJ2-3, with 9 nucleotides matching TRBD1. V was pared by 2 bases and J by 1 base, with 4 bases of the junction left unmatched. The CDR3 length is 16 residues. CDR1 is KGHSH and CDR2 is LQKENI in the germline V gene. DNA of the CDR3: TGTGCCAGCTCACCATACCGGGACAGGGGCACAGATACGCAGTATTTT. Its translation: CASSPYRDRGTDTQYF.

The table lists this clone with a count of one. This chain joins TRBV30 and TRBJ2-3; the D gene is possibly TRBD2 (6 bases). Per germline, CDR1 GTSNPN and CDR2 SVGIG (reference sequence). Trimming took off 3 bases at V and 1 base at J, with 8 bases between the two ends. This CDR3 comprises 13 residues. Here the CDR3 DNA reads TGTGCCTGGAGAGGGGAGGGCACAGATACGCAGTATTTT. It encodes CAWRGEGTDTQYF.

The rearrangement joins TRBV6-4 to TRBJ1-2; 8 nucleotides line up with TRBD1. V shed 5 bases and J 2 bases; nucleotides not matched to a gene: 1. CDR3 length: 13 amino acids. CDR1 MRHNA and CDR2 SNTAGT come from the germline V gene. Here the CDR3 DNA reads TGTGCCAGCAGTAGGGACAGGAACTATGGCTACACCTTC. Its translation is CASSRDRNYGYTF.

This chain links TRBV28 with TRBJ1-4; 7 nucleotides match TRBD1. The CDR3 totals 14 residues. The germline V gene encodes CDR1 MDHEN and CDR2 SYDVKM. J lost 5 bases, V lost 6 bases, and 6 bases had no gene match. The CDR3 spells CASSLTGLNEKLFF. CDR3 DNA sequence: TGTGCCAGCAGCTTGACAGGGTTGAATGAAAAACTGTTTTTT.

This clone has a single count. The V and J genes are TRBV5-6 and TRBJ2-3; TRBD2 agrees at 8 bases. CDR3 size: 14 residues. In germline, CDR1 is SGHDT, CDR2 YYEEEE. Unmatched junction bases numbered 8, after V lost 5 bases and J lost 6 bases. CDR3 sequence reads: CASRPGLVFDTQYF. CDR3 DNA sequence: TGTGCCAGCAGACCGGGACTAGTGTTTGATACGCAGTATTTT.

The gene calls are TRBV19 and TRBJ1-3, with a weak D call TRBD1 (6 bases). Germline loops: CDR1 LNHDA, CDR2 SQIVND (reference sequence). CDR3 size: 14 residues. V was shortened by 9 bases and J by 2 bases, with 14 bases between the two germline ends. The CDR3 DNA reads as TGTGCCAGCCGCCTTCAGGGGACTGGAAACACCATATATTTT. It is translated as CASRLQGTGNTIYF.

The chain uses TRBV6-1 and TRBJ2-7; the D gene is possibly TRBD2 (5 bases). The V and J ends lost 1 base and 2 bases respectively, with 15 bases between them. CDR3 length: 16 amino acids. Looked up from germline, CDR1 is MNHNS and CDR2 is SASEGT. CDR3 nucleotides: TGTGCCAGCAGTGAAGTCGGGGTCGGGCCTACCTACGAGCAGTACGTC. It translates to CASSEVGVGPTYEQYV.

V is TRBV7-9 and J is TRBJ2-2; D is ambiguous. The CDR3 length is 14 residues. Deletions cut 4 bases from V and 6 bases from J, with 12 bases between. CDR1 is SEHNR and CDR2 is FQNEAQ in the germline V gene (reference sequence). CDR3 nucleotide sequence: TGTGCCAGCAGCTCAACCCAGGTGCCCGGGGAGCTGTTTTTT. Translated, it gives CASSSTQVPGELFF.

This sequence joins TRBV7-9 and TRBJ1-3, with 10 bases that match TRBD1. J was trimmed by 4 bases and V by 4 bases; bases with no gene match: 4. The CDR3 has 15 amino acids. Germline values: CDR1 SEHNR, CDR2 FQNEAQ (reference sequence). CDR3 sequence: CASSSGQGEGNTIYF. CDR3 DNA sequence: TGTGCCAGCAGCTCCGGACAGGGGGAAGGAAACACCATATATTTT.

The chain couples TRBV28 to TRBJ2-3; 9 nucleotides line up with TRBD2. The germline V gene has CDR1 MDHEN and CDR2 SYDVKM. The CDR3 consists of 15 residues. V lost 4 bases to trimming and J lost 5 bases; unmatched junction nucleotides: 7. CDR3 DNA sequence: TGTGCCAGCAGTTCCGCGGGGGGGCATTTAGATACGCAGTATTTT. As protein: CASSSAGGHLDTQYF.

This chain joins TRBV12-3 or TRBV12-4 and TRBJ2-5; D is undetermined. The CDR3 has 12 amino acids. V was pared by 7 bases and J by 5 bases, with 11 bases between. The CDR3 region is CASTLRWETQYF. The CDR3 nucleotides read TGTGCCAGCACCTTGAGGTGGGAGACCCAGTACTTC.

J is TRBJ2-5 and V is TRBV5-1; the D gene is possibly TRBD1 (6 bases). Trimming cost V 2 bases and J 5 bases, with 13 bases left between them. The CDR3 length is 14 residues. Per germline, CDR1 SGHRS and CDR2 YFSETQ. Here the CDR3 DNA reads TGCGCCAGCAGCTTATCACAGGGTTATGAGACCCAGTACTTC. As protein: CASSLSQGYETQYF.

This clone was found many times. This chain connects TRBV19 to TRBJ1-2; 11 bases match TRBD1. This CDR3 has 15 residues. Germline assignment: CDR1 LNHDA and CDR2 SQIVND (reference sequence). J gave up 8 bases and V 4 bases, and 9 bases lay outside the gene matches. CDR3 loop: CASSTPGQGVGGYTF. The DNA for the CDR3 is TGTGCCAGTAGTACCCCGGGACAGGGGGTAGGAGGCTACACCTTC.

Written as DNA, the CDR3 is TGTGCCATCAGTGAGTCAGGGGGTACTTTCTTT. This codes for CAISESGGTFF. The chain has TRBV10-3 and TRBJ1-1, with D possibly matching TRBD1 (6 bases). Germline-derived CDR1 and CDR2 are ENHRY and SYGVKD. V lost 0 bases to trimming and J lost 12 bases, with 8 bases between them. CDR3 length equals 11 residues.

This clone was seen only a few times. The CDR3 bases are TGTGCCAGCACCCTAGGCGGGGGGGGTTCCTACAATGAGCAGTTCTTC. It codes for CASTLGGGGSYNEQFF. The J gene is TRBJ2-1, the V gene TRBV7-6, with TRBD2 matching 9 bases. V shed 7 bases and J 1 base; nucleotides not matched to a gene: 8. Germline loops: CDR1 SGHVS, CDR2 FNYEAQ. This CDR3 is 16 amino acids long.

This clone was picked up one time. The gene calls are TRBV29-1 and TRBJ1-2, with 7 bases lining up with TRBD1. The CDR3 runs to 13 residues. With V trimmed by 7 bases and J by 0 bases, 5 bases remained unmatched. Germline V gene lookup returns CDR1 SQVTM and CDR2 ANQGSEA. The CDR3 loop reads CSADRVANYGYTF. The CDR3 DNA reads TGCAGCGCCGACAGGGTAGCTAACTATGGCTACACCTTC.

The chain has TRBV5-1 and TRBJ1-3; 7 bases fit TRBD1. Germline V gene sequence: CDR1 SGHRS, CDR2 YFSETQ. With V trimmed by 5 bases and J by 2 bases, 4 bases remained unmatched. The CDR3 length is 14 residues. CDR3 DNA: TGCGCCAGCAGACCCGGGACAGCTGGAAACACCATATATTTT. This gives the protein CASRPGTAGNTIYF.